The clone carrying this TCR beta chain was counted many times. The antigen is undetermined. Germline V gene lookup returns CDR1 SNHLY and CDR2 FYNNEI. The V gene lost 2 bases and the J gene lost 2 bases, with 15 bases spanning the gap. The CDR3 runs 17 residues. These data originate in a study of T cells in Graves' hyperthyroidism and ophthalmopathy. About the study: It was at initial diagnosis, before any treatment, that peripheral blood was collected.

It was RNA transcripts that yielded the amplified TCR beta CDR3 regions. HTBI primers were employed in a first-round RT-PCR of the TCR CDR3. Via MiXCR, TCRdb re-called the multiplex PCR reads, giving one row per CDR3 protein. The sample contains 270,000 or so distinct CDR3 sequences, less than 30% of which appear only once. Study-wide results and limits: Among thyroid clonotypes expanded above 0.001, most also appeared in blood.

The sample taken for sequencing was blood. V usage is TRBV2 and J usage is TRBJ2-2, with D uncertain. The clonotype was recovered from a man aged 35 to 55 with Graves' hyperthyroidism that later progressed to Graves' ophthalmopathy. CDR3 residues: CASSERRLPYNTGELFF. The CDR3 nucleotides are TGTGCCAGCAGTGAAAGGCGCCTTCCCTACAACACCGGGGAGCTGTTTTTT.